Each of the 9 T cell receptor beta chains below was sequenced from the same sample in a study of T-cell reconstitution after alpha-beta-depleted transplantation in children. The TCRbeta library was prepared with unique molecular identifiers. TCRdb re-derived calls from the PCR reads in MiXCR, one entry per CDR3 protein. The sample records more than 400,000 distinct CDR3 sequences, over 40% being singletons. The sample here was PBMCs, taken before TCRalphabeta/CD19-depleted stem cell transplant. Source of these receptors: a girl aged 2-10 years with aplastic anemia, due to receive a stem cell transplant.

There are many counts of this clonotype. The CDR3 DNA follows: TGTGCCAGCAGCGTAGAACTAGCGGGAGACACCGGGGAGCTGTTTTTT. This encodes CASSVELAGDTGELFF. The chain employs TRBV9 and TRBJ2-2; 11 nucleotides match TRBD2. The length of the CDR3 is 16 residues. Germline V gene sequence: CDR1 SGDLS, CDR2 YYNGEE. The V and J ends lost 0 bases and 3 bases, in that order; junction bases with no gene match: 1.

This clonotype was detected many times. The rearrangement links TRBV20-1 to TRBJ2-1; 8 bases map to TRBD2. Germline V CDR1 and CDR2: DFQATT, SNEGSKA (reference sequence). The junction had 2 bases not matched to a gene; V was cut back by 5 bases and J by 2 bases. CDR3 size: 13 residues. The CDR3 DNA reads as TGCAGTGCTCAGCGGGGGACCTACAATGAGCAGTTCTTC. Encoded protein: CSAQRGTYNEQFF.

The rearrangement uses TRBV15 and TRBJ2-5; no firm D call. CDR3 length: 13 residues. V lost 1 base, J lost 2 bases, and 5 bases lay in between. The germline V gene has CDR1 LNHNV and CDR2 YYDKDF (reference sequence). The CDR3 sequence is CATSRARQETQYF. In DNA form, the CDR3 reads TGTGCCACCAGCAGAGCCCGGCAAGAGACCCAGTACTTC.

This clonotype was observed at least ten times. J is TRBJ2-7 and V is TRBV5-1; tentatively, D is TRBD2 (5 bases). This CDR3 region has 15 residues. In germline, CDR1 is SGHRS, CDR2 YFSETQ. V was cut by 0 bases and J by 7 bases, with 17 bases left in between. CDR3 sequence: CASSLVDLGDWEQYF. For the CDR3, the DNA is TGCGCCAGCAGCTTGGTAGACCTGGGAGATTGGGAGCAGTACTTC.

The rearrangement joins TRBV7-8 to TRBJ2-2; 8 nucleotides line up with TRBD1. After removal of 5 bases from V and 2 bases from J, the junction contained 10 bases not matched to a gene. The CDR3 has 17 amino acids. Germline V gene sequence: CDR1 SGHVS, CDR2 FQNEAQ. The CDR3 sequence: CASSIRDRFLNTGELFF. The CDR3 bases are TGTGCCAGCAGCATCCGGGACAGGTTTTTAAACACCGGGGAGCTGTTTTTT.

The count of this clonotype is one. The V call is TRBV4-1, the J call TRBJ2-2; D gene ambiguous. With 0 bases removed from V and 3 bases from J, the gap between germline ends came to 8 bases. Germline V gene sequence: CDR1 MGHRA, CDR2 YSYEKL. The CDR3 runs to 15 residues. DNA of the CDR3: TGCGCCAGCAGCCAAGACCACCTTTACACCGGGGAGCTGTTTTTT. Translated: CASSQDHLYTGELFF.

A few counts support this clonotype. This sequence joins TRBV12-3 or TRBV12-4 and TRBJ2-3, with TRBD2 matching over 8 bases. The length of the CDR3 is 18 residues. After removal of 3 bases from V and 2 bases from J, the junction contained 13 bases not matched to a gene. CDR3 residues: CASSFSSGQDLHTDTQYF. In DNA, the CDR3 is TGTGCCAGCAGTTTTTCTAGCGGGCAAGATCTTCACACAGATACGCAGTATTTT.

There are a few counts of this clonotype. The V gene is TRBV10-2, the J gene TRBJ1-5; 7 nucleotides agree with TRBD1. After removal of 7 bases from V and 7 bases from J, the junction contained 7 bases not matched to a gene. The CDR3 loop spans 13 amino acids. In germline, CDR1 is WSHSY, CDR2 SAAADI. The CDR3 DNA reads TGCGCCAGCACCTCAGGGGGGAGACAGCCCCAGCATTTT. Its protein product is CASTSGGRQPQHF.

In its sample, this clonotype was seen many times. The chain couples TRBV20-1 to TRBJ1-1, with D perhaps matching TRBD1 (5 bases). This CDR3 comprises 14 residues. Germline CDR1 DFQATT, CDR2 SNEGSKA (reference sequence). Trimming left V 3 bases short and J 1 base short, with 12 bases between. The DNA of the CDR3 is TGCAGTGCTAGGGCCGCAGGGCCGAACACTGAAGCTTTCTTT. Translation gives CSARAAGPNTEAFF.